Sequencing of this TCR beta chain was carried out in a study of blood T cell repertoires in COVID-19. Study at large: Sample material is recorded as cDNA or gDNA derived from T cells, B-cell-depleted T cells, or PBMCs.

This CDR3 has 16 amino acids. Germline values: CDR1 MDHEN, CDR2 SYDVKM. V lost 6 bases, J lost 0 bases, and 15 bases lay in between. Authors' analysis steps: Researchers report that nucleated cell counts were estimated from reference gene primer amplification. Profiling relied on immunoSEQ multiplex PCR, and the TCRdb table lists in-frame clones only, not all of them. Clone size and the V and J calls come from that table; the DNA yielded D and trimming. The data show approximately 59,000 clones, around 83% seen once. The sequenced sample was peripheral blood. The receptor's source is an elderly woman with acute or convalescent COVID-19. The rearrangement uses TRBV28 and TRBJ1-3, with TRBD1 as a possible D gene (5 bases). For the CDR3, the DNA is TGTGCCAGCAGCTCTGCTCAGGGCCCCTCTGGAAACACCATATATTTT. Translating it yields CASSSAQGPSGNTIYF.